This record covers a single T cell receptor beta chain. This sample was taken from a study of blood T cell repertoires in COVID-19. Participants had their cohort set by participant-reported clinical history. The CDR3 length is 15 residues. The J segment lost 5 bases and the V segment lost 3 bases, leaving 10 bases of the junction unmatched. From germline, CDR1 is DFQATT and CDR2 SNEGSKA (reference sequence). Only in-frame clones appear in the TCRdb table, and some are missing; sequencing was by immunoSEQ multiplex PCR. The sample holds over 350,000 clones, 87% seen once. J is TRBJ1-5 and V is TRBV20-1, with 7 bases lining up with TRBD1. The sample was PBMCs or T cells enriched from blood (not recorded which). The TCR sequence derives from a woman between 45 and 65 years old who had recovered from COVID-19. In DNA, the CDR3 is TGCAGTGCTAGTATACAGGGGCTCGGAGATCAGCCCCAGCATTTT. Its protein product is CSASIQGLGDQPQHF.